The entry that follows covers one T cell receptor (beta chain) sequence. The antigen is not known. This specimen comes from a study of vaccination effects on CD4 cells after COVID-19. Study-wide findings and caveats: No early post-infection timepoints were available in the study, which also included few convalescent patients.

CDR1 is SGDLS and CDR2 is YYNGEE in the germline V gene. The CDR3 consists of 15 residues. V was cut by 2 bases and J by 4 bases, with 15 bases left in between. With roughly 10 days of culture completed, CD4+ T cells were isolated. Sequencing used immunoSEQ multiplex PCR; TCRdb keeps in-frame clones, though not all of them. The sample records more than 30,000 clones, around 70% being singletons. This chain links TRBV9 with TRBJ1-2; D uncertain. Sequencing used CD4+ T cells from PBMCs cultured without peptide, obtained before COVID-19 vaccination. The source of this sequence is a human donor who received a COVID-19 vaccine. DNA for the CDR3: TGTGCCAGCAGCGTTTCCGGGAGGGCTAGCTATGGCTACACCTTC. Protein product: CASSVSGRASYGYTF.